The following is a TCR beta chain sequence with its context. Its specificity is not known. The data originate from a study of PD-1 blockade in classical Hodgkin lymphoma. General observations from the study: For complete responders, baseline diversity was comparable to that of newly diagnosed patients. Newly diagnosed patients had baseline TCR diversity that was reportedly lower than that of healthy donors. Differences between repertoires have undefined causes, possibly disease activity or prior therapy.

The V gene's germline CDR1 is SQVTM and CDR2 ANQGSEA. This CDR3 has 13 amino acids. V was pared by 7 bases and J by 5 bases, with 14 bases between. TCRdb keeps only in-frame clones here, not all; method: immunoSEQ multiplex PCR. The sample includes about 39,000 clones, about 88% of them seen just once. All patients experienced relapse after autologous stem cell transplantation, and brentuximab vedotin exposure was variable. This TCR derives from a human donor with classical Hodgkin lymphoma. This specimen was peripheral blood mononuclear cells (PBMCs), taken at baseline. This chain uses TRBV29-1 with TRBJ1-4; a weak D match, TRBD1 (6 bases). For the CDR3, the DNA is TGCAGCGGCTCCGAGGGGGGGAATGAAAAACTGTTTTTT. This encodes CSGSEGGNEKLFF.